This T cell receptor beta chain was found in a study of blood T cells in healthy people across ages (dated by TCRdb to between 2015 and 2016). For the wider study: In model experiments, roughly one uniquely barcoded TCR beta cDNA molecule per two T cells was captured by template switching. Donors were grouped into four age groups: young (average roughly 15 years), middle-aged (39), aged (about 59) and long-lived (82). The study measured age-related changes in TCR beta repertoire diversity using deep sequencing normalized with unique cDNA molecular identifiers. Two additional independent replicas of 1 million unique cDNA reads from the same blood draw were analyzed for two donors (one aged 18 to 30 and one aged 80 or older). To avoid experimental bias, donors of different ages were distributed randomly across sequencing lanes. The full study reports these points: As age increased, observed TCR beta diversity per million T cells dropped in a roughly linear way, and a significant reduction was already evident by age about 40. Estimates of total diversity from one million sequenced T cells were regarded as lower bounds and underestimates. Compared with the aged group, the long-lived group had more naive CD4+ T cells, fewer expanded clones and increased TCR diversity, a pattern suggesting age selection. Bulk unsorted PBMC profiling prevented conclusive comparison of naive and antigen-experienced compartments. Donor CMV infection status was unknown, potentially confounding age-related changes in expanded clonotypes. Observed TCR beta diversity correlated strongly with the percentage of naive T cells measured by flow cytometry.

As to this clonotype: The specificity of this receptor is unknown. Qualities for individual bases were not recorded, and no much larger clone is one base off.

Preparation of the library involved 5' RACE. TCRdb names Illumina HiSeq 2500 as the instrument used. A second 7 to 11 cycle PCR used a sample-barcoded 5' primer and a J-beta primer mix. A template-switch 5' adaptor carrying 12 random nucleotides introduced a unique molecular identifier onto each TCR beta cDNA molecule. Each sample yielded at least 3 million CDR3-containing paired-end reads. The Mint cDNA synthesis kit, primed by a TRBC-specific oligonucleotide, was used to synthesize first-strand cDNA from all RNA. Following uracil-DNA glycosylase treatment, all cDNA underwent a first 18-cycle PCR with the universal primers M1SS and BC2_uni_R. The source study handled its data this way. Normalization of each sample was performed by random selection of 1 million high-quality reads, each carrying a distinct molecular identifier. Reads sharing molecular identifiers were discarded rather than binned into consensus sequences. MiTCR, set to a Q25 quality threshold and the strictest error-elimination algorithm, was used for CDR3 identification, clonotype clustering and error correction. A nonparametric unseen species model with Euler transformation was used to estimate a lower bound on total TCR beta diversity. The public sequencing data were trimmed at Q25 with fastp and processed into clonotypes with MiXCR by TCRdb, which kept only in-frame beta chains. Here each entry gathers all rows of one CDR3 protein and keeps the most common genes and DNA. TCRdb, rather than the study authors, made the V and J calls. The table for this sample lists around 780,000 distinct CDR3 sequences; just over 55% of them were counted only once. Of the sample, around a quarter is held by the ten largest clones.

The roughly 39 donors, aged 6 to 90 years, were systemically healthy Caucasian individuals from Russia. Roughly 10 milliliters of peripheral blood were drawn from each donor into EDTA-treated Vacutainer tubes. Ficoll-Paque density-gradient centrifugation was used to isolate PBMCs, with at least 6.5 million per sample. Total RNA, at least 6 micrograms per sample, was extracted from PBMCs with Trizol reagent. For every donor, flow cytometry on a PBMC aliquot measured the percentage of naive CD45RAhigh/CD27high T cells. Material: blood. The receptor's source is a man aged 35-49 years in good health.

For the CDR3, the sequence is CASSLLAGTGDNEQFF. The DNA sequence follows: TGTGCCAGCAGCTTACTAGCCGGGACAGGAGACAATGAGCAGTTCTTC. The V and J genes are TRBV11-2 and TRBJ2-1; 8 central nucleotides agree with TRBD1. The germline V gene provides CDR1 SGHAT and CDR2 FQNNGV. V has 2 bases trimmed and J has 5 bases trimmed; junction bases matching no gene number 8. The CDR3 has 16 amino acids, counting the end cysteine and phenylalanine. Of the read, only the CDR3 DNA is kept; its 48 bases are in frame from base 1.